This section outlines one T cell receptor (beta chain) sequence together with its context. Its antigen is unknown. Method: immunoSEQ multiplex PCR; TCRdb's copy keeps in-frame clones and lacks some. This table holds about 180,000 clones, about 85% found once. The entry originates in a study of cytomegalovirus exposure and HLA in healthy donors. Study at large: A later analysis reported the 90 to 150 validation repertoires used the same platform as the roughly 700 first-cohort repertoires.

Study outcomes and limitations: Subsequent analysis revealed that first-cohort TCR clusters tended to co-occur in the 120 or so validation repertoires. Cytomegalovirus-associated status was assigned to more than 150 TCR beta chains. Cytomegalovirus status was reportedly diagnosed by the classifier with high specificity and sensitivity.

Germline lookup yields CDR1 SGHRS and CDR2 YFSETQ. The CDR3 spans 17 residues. Deletions cut 3 bases from V and 1 base from J, with 19 bases between. The sample consisted of PBMCs. This TCR was recovered from a man younger than 35 in good health and CMV-seropositive. The rearrangement links TRBV5-1 to TRBJ1-2, with D maybe TRBD1 (5 bases). CDR3: CASSSGRGLELNYGYTF. CDR3 nucleotide sequence: TGCGCCAGCAGCTCGGGACGGGGACTTGAACTTAACTATGGCTACACCTTC.